The present T cell receptor (beta chain) was sequenced within a study of shared clonotypes between healthy human individuals. Overall study context: Serving as donors were two women and a few men, whose ages spanned 18 to 49. Each donor's CD8 memory used one plate, CD8 naive two, each CD4 subset three.

Study findings and constraints: When naive CD4 clonotypes were compared across a few donors, approximately 5% were shared. Memory subsets generally showed lower estimated richness than naive subsets.

In this sample, this clone turned up once. Its antigen remains unidentified. The sample has other DNA sequences that encode this CDR3 too. Trimming removed 4 bases from V and 0 bases from J, with 9 bases in between. Germline CDR1 and CDR2: SEHNR and FQNEAQ (reference sequence). The CDR3 runs 14 residues. Some clones are missing from TCRdb's copy, which holds only in-frame ones; the method was immunoSEQ multiplex PCR. The sample includes roughly 2.2 million clones, 80% to 95% of them seen just once. This TCR was sampled from a man aged 18 to 29 in good health. Some clones in this sample may be carry-over from other donors' samples. V and J are TRBV7-9 and TRBJ1-1, with D uncertain. The sequenced material came from naive CD4+ T cells from PBMCs. The subset here: CD45RA+ positively selected. CDR3 in amino acids: CASSSQNLNTEAFF. In DNA, the CDR3 is TGTGCCAGCAGCTCCCAGAACCTGAACACTGAAGCTTTCTTT. The full variable domain, completed using reference TRBV7-9 and TRBJ1-1, is DTGVSQNPRHKITKRGQNVTFRCDPISEHNRLYWYRQTLGQGPEFLTYFQNEAQLEKSRLLSDRFSAERPKGSFSTLEIQRTEQGDSAMYLCASSSQNLNTEAFFGQGTRLTVV.